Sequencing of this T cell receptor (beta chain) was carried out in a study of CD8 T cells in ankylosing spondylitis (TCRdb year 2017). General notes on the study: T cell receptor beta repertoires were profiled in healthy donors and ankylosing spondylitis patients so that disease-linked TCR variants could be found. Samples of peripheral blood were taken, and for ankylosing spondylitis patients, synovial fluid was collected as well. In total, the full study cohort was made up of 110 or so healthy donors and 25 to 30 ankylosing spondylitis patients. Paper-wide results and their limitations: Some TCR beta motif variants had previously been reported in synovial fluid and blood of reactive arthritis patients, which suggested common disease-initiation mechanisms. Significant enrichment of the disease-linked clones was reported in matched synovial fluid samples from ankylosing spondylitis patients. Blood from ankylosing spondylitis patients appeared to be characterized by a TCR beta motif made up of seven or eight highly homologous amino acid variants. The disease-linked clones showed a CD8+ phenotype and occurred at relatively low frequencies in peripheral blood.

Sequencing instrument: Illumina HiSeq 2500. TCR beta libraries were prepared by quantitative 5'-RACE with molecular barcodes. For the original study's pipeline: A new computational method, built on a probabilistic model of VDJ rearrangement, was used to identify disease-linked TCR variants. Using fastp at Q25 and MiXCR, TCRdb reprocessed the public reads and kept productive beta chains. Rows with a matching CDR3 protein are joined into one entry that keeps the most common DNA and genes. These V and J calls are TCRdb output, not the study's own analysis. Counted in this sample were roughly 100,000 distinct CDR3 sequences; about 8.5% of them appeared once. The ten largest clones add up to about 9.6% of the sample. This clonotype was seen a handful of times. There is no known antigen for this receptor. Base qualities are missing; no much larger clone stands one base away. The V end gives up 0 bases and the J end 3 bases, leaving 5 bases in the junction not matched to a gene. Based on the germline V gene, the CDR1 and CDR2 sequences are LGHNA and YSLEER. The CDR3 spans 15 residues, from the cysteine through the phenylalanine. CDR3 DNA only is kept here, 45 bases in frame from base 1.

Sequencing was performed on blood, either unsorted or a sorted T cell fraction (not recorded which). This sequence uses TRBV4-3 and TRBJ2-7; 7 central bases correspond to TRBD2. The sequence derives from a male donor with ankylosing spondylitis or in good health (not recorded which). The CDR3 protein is CASSQEWEGYYEQYF. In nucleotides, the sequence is TGCGCCAGCAGCCAAGAGTGGGAGGGGTACTACGAGCAGTACTTC.